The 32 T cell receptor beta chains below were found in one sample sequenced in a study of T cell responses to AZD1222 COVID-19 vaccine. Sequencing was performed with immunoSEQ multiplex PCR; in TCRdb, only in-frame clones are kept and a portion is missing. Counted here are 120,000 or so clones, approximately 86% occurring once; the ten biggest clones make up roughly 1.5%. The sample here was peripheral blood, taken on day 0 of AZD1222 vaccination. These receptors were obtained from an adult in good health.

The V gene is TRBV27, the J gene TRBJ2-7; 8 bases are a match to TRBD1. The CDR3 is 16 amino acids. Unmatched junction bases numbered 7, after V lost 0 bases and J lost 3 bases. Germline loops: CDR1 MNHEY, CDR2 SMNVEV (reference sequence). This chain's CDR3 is CASSLSPTGDRYEQYF. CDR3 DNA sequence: TGTGCCAGCAGTTTATCCCCGACAGGGGACCGCTACGAGCAGTACTTC.

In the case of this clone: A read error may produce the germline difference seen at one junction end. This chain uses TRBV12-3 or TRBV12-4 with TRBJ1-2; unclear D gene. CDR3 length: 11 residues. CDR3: CASRQNYGYTF. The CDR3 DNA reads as TGTGCGAGCAGGCAGAACTATGGCTACACCTTC.

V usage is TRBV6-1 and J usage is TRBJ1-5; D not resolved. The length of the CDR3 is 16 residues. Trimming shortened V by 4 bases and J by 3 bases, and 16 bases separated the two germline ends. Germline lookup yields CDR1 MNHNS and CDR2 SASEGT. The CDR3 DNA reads TGTGCCAGCAGTGTAAGCCCTCCCGGCCTCAATCAGCCCCAGCATTTT. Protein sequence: CASSVSPPGLNQPQHF.

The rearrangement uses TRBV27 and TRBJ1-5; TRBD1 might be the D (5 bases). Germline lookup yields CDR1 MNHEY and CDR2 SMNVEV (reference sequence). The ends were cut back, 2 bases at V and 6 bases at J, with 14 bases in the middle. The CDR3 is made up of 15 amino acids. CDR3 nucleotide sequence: TGTGCCAGCAGTTTAAAGGCAGGGCGTACTCAGCCCCAGCATTTT. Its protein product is CASSLKAGRTQPQHF.

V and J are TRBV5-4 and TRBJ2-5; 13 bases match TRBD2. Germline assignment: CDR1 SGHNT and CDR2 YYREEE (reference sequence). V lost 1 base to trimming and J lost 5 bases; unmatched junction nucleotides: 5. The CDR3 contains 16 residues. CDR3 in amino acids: CASSLSLAGGLETQYF. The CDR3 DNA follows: TGTGCCAGCAGCTTGTCACTAGCGGGGGGGCTGGAGACCCAGTACTTC. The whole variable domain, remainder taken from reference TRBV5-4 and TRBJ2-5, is ETGVTQSPTHLIKTRGQQVTLRCSSQSGHNTVSWYQQALGQGPQFIFQYYREEENGRGNFPPRFSGLQFPNYSSELNVNALELDDSALYLCASSLSLAGGLETQYFGPGTRLLVL.

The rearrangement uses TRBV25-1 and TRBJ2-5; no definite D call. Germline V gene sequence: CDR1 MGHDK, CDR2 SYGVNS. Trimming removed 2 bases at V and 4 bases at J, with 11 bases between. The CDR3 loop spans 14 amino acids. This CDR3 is CASSEPWPPETQYF. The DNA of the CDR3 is TGTGCCAGCAGTGAACCGTGGCCCCCAGAGACCCAGTACTTC.

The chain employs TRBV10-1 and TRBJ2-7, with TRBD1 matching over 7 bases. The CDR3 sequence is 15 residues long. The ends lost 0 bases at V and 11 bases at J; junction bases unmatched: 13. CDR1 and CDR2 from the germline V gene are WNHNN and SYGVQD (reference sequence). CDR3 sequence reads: CASSESGQDLPEEYF. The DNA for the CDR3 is TGCGCCAGCAGTGAGTCCGGACAGGACCTCCCTGAGGAGTACTTC.

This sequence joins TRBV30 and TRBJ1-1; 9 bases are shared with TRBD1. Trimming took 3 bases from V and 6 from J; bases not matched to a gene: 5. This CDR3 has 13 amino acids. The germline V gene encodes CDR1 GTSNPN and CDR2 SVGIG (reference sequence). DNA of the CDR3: TGTGCCTGGAGAGGGACAGGGATCGCTGAAGCTTTCTTT. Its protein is CAWRGTGIAEAFF.

CDR3 loop: CATSSTAPPGNKHF. The DNA for the CDR3 is TGTGCCACCAGCTCCACTGCTCCTCCGGGAAATAAGCATTTT. This chain joins TRBV15 and TRBJ1-5; D is unclear. The length of the CDR3 is 14 residues. The germline V gene encodes CDR1 LNHNV and CDR2 YYDKDF (reference sequence). The V gene lost 5 bases and the J gene lost 14 bases, with 22 bases spanning the gap.

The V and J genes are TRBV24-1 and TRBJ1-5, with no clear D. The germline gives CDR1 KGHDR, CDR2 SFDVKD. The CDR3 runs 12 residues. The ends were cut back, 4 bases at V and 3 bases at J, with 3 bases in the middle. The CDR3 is CATSDLNQPQHF. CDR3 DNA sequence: TGTGCCACCAGTGACCTCAATCAGCCCCAGCATTTT.

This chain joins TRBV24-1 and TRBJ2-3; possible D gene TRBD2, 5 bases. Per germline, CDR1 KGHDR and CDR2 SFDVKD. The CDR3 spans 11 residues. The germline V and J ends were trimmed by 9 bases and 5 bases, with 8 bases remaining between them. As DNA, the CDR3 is TGTGCCACCGGAGGTGGAGATACGCAGTATTTT. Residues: CATGGGDTQYF.

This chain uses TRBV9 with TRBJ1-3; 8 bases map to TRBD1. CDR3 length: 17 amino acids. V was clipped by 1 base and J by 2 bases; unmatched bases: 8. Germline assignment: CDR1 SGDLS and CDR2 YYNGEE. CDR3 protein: CASSVSSRGRTGNTIYF. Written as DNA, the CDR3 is TGTGCCAGCAGCGTAAGCAGCAGGGGGCGGACTGGAAACACCATATATTTT.

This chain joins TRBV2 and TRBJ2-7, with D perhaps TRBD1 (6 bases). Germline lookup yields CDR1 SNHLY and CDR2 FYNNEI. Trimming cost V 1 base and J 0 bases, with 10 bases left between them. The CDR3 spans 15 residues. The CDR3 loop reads CASSEETGYSYEQYF. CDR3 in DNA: TGTGCCAGCAGTGAAGAAACAGGGTACTCCTACGAGCAGTACTTC.

CDR3 DNA: TGTGCCAGCAGCCAAGGGCCACCGGGCCCCGATGAAAAACTGTTTTTT. Translated: CASSQGPPGPDEKLFF. This chain connects TRBV14 to TRBJ1-4; D not resolved. CDR3 length: 16 residues. CDR1 is SGHDN, CDR2 FVKESK, per germline. Trimming removed 1 base from V and 6 bases from J, with 15 bases in between.

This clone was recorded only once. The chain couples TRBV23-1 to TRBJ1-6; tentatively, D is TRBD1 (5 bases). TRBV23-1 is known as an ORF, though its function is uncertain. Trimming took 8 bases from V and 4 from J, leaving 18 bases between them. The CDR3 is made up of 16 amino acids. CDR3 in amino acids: CASRGGRGDYNSPLHF. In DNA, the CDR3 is TGCGCCAGCCGGGGGGGGAGGGGCGATTATAATTCACCCCTCCACTTT.

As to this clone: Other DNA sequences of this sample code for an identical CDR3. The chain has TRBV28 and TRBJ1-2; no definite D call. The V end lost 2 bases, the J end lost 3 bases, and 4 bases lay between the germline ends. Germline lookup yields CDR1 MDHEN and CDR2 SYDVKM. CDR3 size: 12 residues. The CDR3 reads CASSLGDYGYTF. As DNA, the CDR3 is TGTGCCAGCAGTTTAGGAGACTATGGCTACACCTTC.

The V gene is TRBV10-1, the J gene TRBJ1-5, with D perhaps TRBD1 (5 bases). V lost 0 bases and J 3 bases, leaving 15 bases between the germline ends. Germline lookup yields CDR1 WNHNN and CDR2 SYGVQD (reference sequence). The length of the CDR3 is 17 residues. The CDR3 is CASSESHRGSHNQPQHF. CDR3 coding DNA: TGCGCCAGCAGTGAGTCGCATAGGGGTTCCCACAATCAGCCCCAGCATTTT.

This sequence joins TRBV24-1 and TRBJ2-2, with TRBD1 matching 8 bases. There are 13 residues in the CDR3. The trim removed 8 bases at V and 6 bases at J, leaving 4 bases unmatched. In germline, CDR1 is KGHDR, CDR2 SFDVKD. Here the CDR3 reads CATTPGGSGELFF. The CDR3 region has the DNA TGTGCCACCACCCCAGGGGGCTCCGGGGAGCTGTTTTTT.

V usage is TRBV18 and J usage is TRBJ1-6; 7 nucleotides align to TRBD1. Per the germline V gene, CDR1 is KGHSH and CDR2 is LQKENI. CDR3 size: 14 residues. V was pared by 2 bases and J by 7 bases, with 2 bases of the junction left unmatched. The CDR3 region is CASSPGTANSPLHF. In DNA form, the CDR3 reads TGTGCCAGCTCACCAGGGACAGCCAATTCACCCCTCCACTTT.

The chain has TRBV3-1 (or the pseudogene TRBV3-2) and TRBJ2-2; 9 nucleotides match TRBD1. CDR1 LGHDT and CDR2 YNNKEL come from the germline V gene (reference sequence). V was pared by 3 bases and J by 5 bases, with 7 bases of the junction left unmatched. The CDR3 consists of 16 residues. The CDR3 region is CASSQGGQGKTGELFF. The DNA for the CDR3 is TGTGCCAGCAGCCAGGGGGGACAGGGAAAAACCGGGGAGCTGTTTTTT.

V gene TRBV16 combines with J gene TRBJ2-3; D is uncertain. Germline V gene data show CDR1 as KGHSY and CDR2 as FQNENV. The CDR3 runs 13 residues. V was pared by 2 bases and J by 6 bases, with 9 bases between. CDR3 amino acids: CASSQDRVDTQYF. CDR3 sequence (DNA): TGTGCCAGCAGCCAAGATCGGGTGGATACGCAGTATTTT.

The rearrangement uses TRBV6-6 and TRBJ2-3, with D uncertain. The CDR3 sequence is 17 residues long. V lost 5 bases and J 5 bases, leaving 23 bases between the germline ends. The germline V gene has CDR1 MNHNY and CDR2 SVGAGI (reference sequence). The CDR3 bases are TGTGCCAGCAGTCCCGGGCCCGGGTTAAGGGTAGAAGATACGCAGTATTTT. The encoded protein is CASSPGPGLRVEDTQYF.

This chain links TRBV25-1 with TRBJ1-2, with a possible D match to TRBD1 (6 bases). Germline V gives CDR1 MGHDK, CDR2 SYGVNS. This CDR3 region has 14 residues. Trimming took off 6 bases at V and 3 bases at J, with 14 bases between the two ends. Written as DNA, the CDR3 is TGTGCCAGCAGCGTGGCCGGGACACACTATGGCTACACCTTC. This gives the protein CASSVAGTHYGYTF.

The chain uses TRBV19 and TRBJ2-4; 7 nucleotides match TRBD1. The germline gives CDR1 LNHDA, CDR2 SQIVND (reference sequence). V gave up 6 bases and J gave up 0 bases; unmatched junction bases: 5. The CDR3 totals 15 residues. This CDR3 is CASSLDRLAKNIQYF. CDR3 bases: TGTGCCAGTAGCTTGGACAGGCTAGCCAAAAACATTCAGTACTTC.

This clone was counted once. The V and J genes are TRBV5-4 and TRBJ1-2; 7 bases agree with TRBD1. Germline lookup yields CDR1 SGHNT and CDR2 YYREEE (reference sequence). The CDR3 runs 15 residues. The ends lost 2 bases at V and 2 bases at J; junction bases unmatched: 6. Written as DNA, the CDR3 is TGTGCCAGCAGCTTAAGTCCAGGGGGAAACTATGGCTACACCTTC. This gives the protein CASSLSPGGNYGYTF.

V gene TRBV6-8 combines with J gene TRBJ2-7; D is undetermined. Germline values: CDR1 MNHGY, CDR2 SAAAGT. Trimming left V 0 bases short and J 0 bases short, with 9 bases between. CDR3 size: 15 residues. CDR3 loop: CASSYSVLGSYEQYF. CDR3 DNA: TGTGCCAGCAGTTACTCGGTGCTGGGCTCCTACGAGCAGTACTTC.

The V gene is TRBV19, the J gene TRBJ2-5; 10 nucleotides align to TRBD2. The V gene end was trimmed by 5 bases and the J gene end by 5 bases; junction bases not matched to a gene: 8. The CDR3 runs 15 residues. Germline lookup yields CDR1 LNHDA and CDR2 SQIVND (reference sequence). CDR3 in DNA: TGTGCCAGTAGTGCTCAGCGGGGGGGCAGTGAGACCCAGTACTTC. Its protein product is CASSAQRGGSETQYF.

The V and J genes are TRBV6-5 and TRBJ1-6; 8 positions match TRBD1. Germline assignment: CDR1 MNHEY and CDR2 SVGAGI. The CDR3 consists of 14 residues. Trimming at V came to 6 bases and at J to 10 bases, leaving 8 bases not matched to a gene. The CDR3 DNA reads TGTGCCAGCAGAGACCGGACAGGGTGGTCACCCCTCCACTTT. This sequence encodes CASRDRTGWSPLHF.

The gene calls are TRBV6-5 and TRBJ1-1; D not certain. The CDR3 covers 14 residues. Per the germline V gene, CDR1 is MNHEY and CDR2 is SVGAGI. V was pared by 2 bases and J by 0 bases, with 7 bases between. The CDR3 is CASSYTLMNTEAFF. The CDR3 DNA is TGTGCCAGCAGTTACACATTGATGAACACTGAAGCTTTCTTT.

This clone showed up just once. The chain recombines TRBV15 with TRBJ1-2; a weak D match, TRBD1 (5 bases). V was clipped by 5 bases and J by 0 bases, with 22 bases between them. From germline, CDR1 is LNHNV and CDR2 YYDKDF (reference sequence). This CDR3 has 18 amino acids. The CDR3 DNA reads TGTGCCACCAGCGAAAGGCTGGGACTCCAGCCTCCTAACTATGGCTACACCTTC. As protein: CATSERLGLQPPNYGYTF.

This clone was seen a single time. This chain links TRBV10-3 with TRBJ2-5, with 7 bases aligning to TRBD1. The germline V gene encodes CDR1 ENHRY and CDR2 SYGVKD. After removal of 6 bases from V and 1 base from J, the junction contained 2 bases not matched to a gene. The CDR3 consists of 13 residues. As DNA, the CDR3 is TGTGCCATCAGCAGGGACAGCCAAGAGACCCAGTACTTC. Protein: CAISRDSQETQYF.

The CDR3 sequence: CASRGTGVNTIYF. The CDR3 region has the DNA TGTGCCAGCAGGGGGACAGGGGTGAACACCATATATTTT. V usage is TRBV12-3 or TRBV12-4 and J usage is TRBJ1-3, with TRBD1 identical over 10 bases. V shed 6 bases and J 7 bases; nucleotides not matched to a gene: 3. CDR3 size: 13 residues.